This note documents a single TCR beta chain sequence. The target antigen is unknown. The germline V and J ends were trimmed by 5 bases and 8 bases, with 9 bases remaining between them. This CDR3 comprises 12 residues. This entry is derived from a study of blood T cells in healthy people across ages. For the second PCR, which ran for about 7 to 11 cycles, a sample-barcoded 5' primer and a J-beta primer mix were used. Each cDNA molecule, via a template-switch adaptor with 12 random nucleotides, was tagged. TCRdb passed the 5' RACE reads through MiXCR, listing each CDR3 protein once. The table includes about 1.6 million distinct CDR3 sequences, around 35% detected once. General study points: In older individuals, TCR beta diversity per million T cells was lower, falling roughly linearly with age.

For every donor, a draw yielded about 9.7 milliliters of peripheral blood. This TCR came from a woman aged 25 to 45 in good health. This chain uses TRBV12-3 or TRBV12-4 with TRBJ2-2, with no clear D. The specimen sequenced was blood. The CDR3 is CASSPDRGELFF. Written as DNA, the CDR3 is TGTGCCAGCAGTCCGGACCGGGGGGAGCTGTTTTTT.